One and the same sample provided the 23 T cell receptor beta chains below, sequenced in a study of graft-versus-host responses after intestinal transplantation. Measured with immunoSEQ multiplex PCR; TCRdb has only the in-frame clones, and not every one. The profile shows approximately 60,000 clones, around 90% of them singletons. Tissue processing of the graft released intraepithelial and lamina propria lymphocytes from it. The specimen was ileum tissue, collected about 350 days after transplant. Receptors originate from a human patient who received an intestinal transplant, so some T cells may come from the graft donor.

The rearrangement uses TRBV6-5 and TRBJ1-6; 7 bases agree with TRBD1. The ends lost 6 bases at V and 8 bases at J; junction bases unmatched: 4. Germline CDR1 reads MNHEY; CDR2 reads SVGAGI. The CDR3 extends over 13 amino acids. CDR3 residues: CASRRQGDSPLHF. In DNA, the CDR3 is TGTGCCAGCAGAAGACAGGGTGATTCACCCCTCCACTTT.

The CDR3 region is CASSAWPGGGETQYF. The CDR3 region has the DNA TGTGCCAGCAGTGCCTGGCCGGGAGGGGGGGAGACCCAGTACTTC. The rearrangement uses TRBV2 and TRBJ2-5, with 8 nucleotides matching TRBD2. J was trimmed by 5 bases and V by 4 bases; bases with no gene match: 9. CDR3 size: 15 residues. CDR1 is SNHLY and CDR2 is FYNNEI in the germline V gene.

The chain is built from TRBV6-5 and TRBJ1-6; D unclear. With 0 bases removed from V and 10 bases from J, the gap between germline ends came to 13 bases. CDR3 length: 15 residues. The V gene's germline CDR1 is MNHEY and CDR2 SVGAGI. DNA of the CDR3: TGTGCCAGCAGTTACTCGCCGGGAAATCGATCACCCCTCCACTTT. The encoded protein is CASSYSPGNRSPLHF.

The genes are TRBV9 and TRBJ1-1; no firm D call. Germline values: CDR1 SGDLS, CDR2 YYNGEE. V was pared by 0 bases and J by 1 base, with 7 bases between. The CDR3 length is 14 residues. The CDR3 protein is CASSVGGWNTEAFF. For the CDR3, the DNA is TGTGCCAGCAGCGTAGGAGGGTGGAACACTGAAGCTTTCTTT.

J is TRBJ2-5 and V is TRBV15, with TRBD2 identical over 8 bases. J gave up 3 bases and V 0 bases, and 6 bases lay outside the gene matches. Germline V CDR1 and CDR2: LNHNV, YYDKDF (reference sequence). The CDR3 length is 16 residues. The DNA of the CDR3 is TGTGCCACCAGCAGAGAGTCCTACGGGGGGGAAGAGACCCAGTACTTC. Translating it yields CATSRESYGGEETQYF.

The chain joins TRBV9 to TRBJ2-3; tentatively, D is TRBD1 (5 bases). Germline CDR1 reads SGDLS; CDR2 reads YYNGEE. Trimming removed 6 bases from V and 0 bases from J, with 14 bases in between. This CDR3 is 15 amino acids long. The CDR3 loop is CASNQGAGSTDTQYF. The CDR3 nucleotides read TGTGCCAGCAATCAAGGGGCAGGGAGCACAGATACGCAGTATTTT.

The chain is built from TRBV2 and TRBJ2-1; D unresolved. Germline CDR1 reads SNHLY; CDR2 reads FYNNEI. The CDR3 length is 16 residues. Trimming took off 2 bases at V and 2 bases at J, with 13 bases between the two ends. The CDR3 sequence is CASSERPNAPYNEQFF. The CDR3, as DNA: TGTGCCAGCAGTGAAAGGCCCAACGCGCCCTACAATGAGCAGTTCTTC.

The chain has TRBV9 and TRBJ1-6, with D possibly being TRBD1 (5 bases). Trimming stripped 3 bases from V and 8 bases from J, with 9 bases between. Germline V gene data show CDR1 as SGDLS and CDR2 as YYNGEE. The CDR3 contains 13 residues. The CDR3 nucleotides read TGTGCCAGCAGCGCCTGGGGGGATTCACCCCTCCACTTT. Protein: CASSAWGDSPLHF.

The rearrangement links TRBV6-5 to TRBJ2-1; TRBD2 might be the D (6 bases). The ends were cut back, 7 bases at V and 3 bases at J, with 16 bases in the middle. The germline V gene has CDR1 MNHEY and CDR2 SVGAGI. The CDR3 contains 15 residues. CDR3 protein: CASTPRDPDYNEQFF. The CDR3 coding sequence is TGTGCCAGCACCCCGCGGGACCCCGACTACAATGAGCAGTTCTTC.

The chain uses TRBV29-1 and TRBJ2-3, with D possibly TRBD1 on 6 matching bases. In germline, CDR1 is SQVTM, CDR2 ANQGSEA. Between the trimmed V and J ends, which lost 5 bases and 1 base, there was a span of 13 bases. This CDR3 region has 14 residues. The CDR3 loop reads CSVSKGVGTDTQYF. CDR3 nucleotides: TGCAGCGTTAGTAAGGGGGTTGGCACAGATACGCAGTATTTT.

A single count supports this clone. The chain links TRBV4-1 to TRBJ2-7; D not certain. CDR3 length: 13 amino acids. The ends were cut back, 0 bases at V and 7 bases at J, with 10 bases in the middle. Per germline, CDR1 MGHRA and CDR2 YSYEKL. The CDR3 here is CASSQEVGSEQYF. The CDR3 DNA is TGCGCCAGCAGCCAAGAAGTTGGTTCTGAGCAGTACTTC.

In nucleotides, the CDR3 is TGTGCCAGCACTAGCGGGAGTTGGAATGAGCAGTTCTTC. Its translation is CASTSGSWNEQFF. V and J are TRBV27 and TRBJ2-1, with 10 bases matching TRBD2. V lost 7 bases to trimming and J lost 7 bases; unmatched junction nucleotides: 4. The germline CDR1 and CDR2 sequences are MNHEY and SMNVEV (reference sequence). This CDR3 has 13 amino acids.

V and J are TRBV2 and TRBJ1-5; 7 bases align to TRBD1. CDR1 SNHLY and CDR2 FYNNEI come from the germline V gene. The V and J ends lost 6 bases and 4 bases, in that order; junction bases with no gene match: 6. CDR3 length equals 14 residues. The CDR3: CASSLLTGNQPQHF. The CDR3 DNA sequence: TGTGCCAGCAGCCTACTGACAGGGAATCAGCCCCAGCATTTT.

V is TRBV29-1 and J is TRBJ1-2, with D unclear. CDR1 SQVTM and CDR2 ANQGSEA come from the germline V gene. The CDR3 spans 12 residues. The V gene lost 1 base and the J gene lost 8 bases, with 11 bases spanning the gap. The CDR3 region has the DNA TGCAGCGTTGAAGTCTTGAGGGCGGGCTACACCTTC. As protein: CSVEVLRAGYTF.

J is TRBJ2-1 and V is TRBV6-5; 8 bases map to TRBD1. V lost 0 bases and J lost 7; bases outside the gene matches: 5. The CDR3 totals 15 residues. CDR1 MNHEY and CDR2 SVGAGI come from the germline V gene. For the CDR3, the DNA is TGTGCCAGCAGTTACTCATCCGGGACAGGAAATGAGCAGTTCTTC. Its protein is CASSYSSGTGNEQFF.

The chain carries TRBV19 and TRBJ2-1; perhaps D is TRBD1 or TRBD2 (5 bases each). Trimming took 7 bases from V and 7 from J, leaving 14 bases between them. The CDR3 runs to 13 residues. CDR1 and CDR2 (germline): LNHDA, SQIVND (reference sequence). The CDR3 DNA follows: TGTGCCAGTAATTGGCAGGGAGTGAATGAGCAGTTCTTC. It yields the protein CASNWQGVNEQFF.

The chain combines TRBV2 with TRBJ2-5, with 16 positions matching TRBD2. The trim removed 3 bases at V and 5 bases at J, leaving 15 bases unmatched. The CDR3 sequence is 20 residues long. Germline values: CDR1 SNHLY, CDR2 FYNNEI. The CDR3 nucleotides are TGTGCCAGCAGTGATCCCGGGACTAGCGGGGGGGGAAGCTTAGCCGAGACCCAGTACTTC. It encodes CASSDPGTSGGGSLAETQYF. Based on the CDR3 plus reference TRBV2 and TRBJ2-5, the full variable domain is EPEVTQTPSHQVTQMGQEVILRCVPISNHLYFYWYRQILGQKVEFLVSFYNNEISEKSEIFDDQFSVERPDGSNFTLKIRSTKLEDSAMYFCASSDPGTSGGGSLAETQYFGPGTRLLVL.

V and J are TRBV13 and TRBJ2-5; no firm D call. V shed 0 bases and J shed 3 bases, with 2 bases lying between them. The germline CDR1 and CDR2 sequences are PRHDT and FYEKMQ (reference sequence). The CDR3 is made up of 12 amino acids. CDR3 in amino acids: CASSLGEETQYF. CDR3 in DNA: TGTGCCAGCAGCTTAGGAGAAGAGACCCAGTACTTC.

The rearrangement joins TRBV2 to TRBJ2-3; TRBD1 might be the D (5 bases). The germline gives CDR1 SNHLY, CDR2 FYNNEI. V was pared by 4 bases and J by 1 base, with 9 bases between. This CDR3 comprises 14 residues. The chain's CDR3 is CASSVGQGTDTQYF. CDR3 coding DNA: TGTGCCAGCAGTGTGGGGCAGGGCACAGATACGCAGTATTTT.

The V gene is TRBV6-5, the J gene TRBJ2-5, with D perhaps matching TRBD1 (6 bases). The J call may be in error: the DNA end matches TRBJ2-7 better. There are 14 residues in the CDR3. From germline, CDR1 is MNHEY and CDR2 SVGAGI. The CDR3 coding sequence is TGTGCCACCAAACCTTCGACAGGATCTCACGAGCAGTACTTC. Its protein product is CATKPSTGSHEQYF.

This sequence joins TRBV2 and TRBJ1-4; TRBD1 might be the D (5 bases). CDR1 is SNHLY, CDR2 FYNNEI, per germline. Trimming removed 9 bases at V and 7 bases at J, with 18 bases between. CDR3 size: 14 residues. The DNA of the CDR3 is TGTGCCAGTCCCTCCGCGGGACGCCTTGAAAAACTGTTTTTT. Translation gives CASPSAGRLEKLFF.

The gene calls are TRBV7-3 and TRBJ2-7; tentative D call: TRBD2 (5 bases). This CDR3 has 13 amino acids. V lost 5 bases and J 7 bases, leaving 15 bases between the germline ends. Germline CDR1 SGHTA, CDR2 FQGTGA. The CDR3 is CASSPPGSGEQYF. In DNA form, the CDR3 reads TGTGCCAGCAGCCCCCCGGGGTCTGGAGAGCAGTACTTC.

The chain carries TRBV28 and TRBJ2-7; 8 bases are shared with TRBD1. In germline, CDR1 is MDHEN, CDR2 SYDVKM. The V gene end was trimmed by 2 bases and the J gene end by 5 bases; junction bases not matched to a gene: 5. The length of the CDR3 is 14 residues. DNA for the CDR3: TGTGCCAGCAGTTTAGGGACAGGTCTCCACGAGCAGTACTTC. Translated, it gives CASSLGTGLHEQYF.